The clone carrying this T cell receptor beta chain has a count of ten or more. Its cognate antigen is unknown. The record originates from a study of T cells in Graves' hyperthyroidism and ophthalmopathy. Overall study findings and caveats: Most expanded thyroid clonotypes above 0.001 also appeared in blood.

Authors of the study amplified TCR beta CDR3 regions from RNA transcripts. The TCR CDR3 was amplified in a first-round RT-PCR using the HTBI primer set. In TCRdb, the multiplex PCR reads were re-called with MiXCR into one record per CDR3 protein. The profile shows 730,000 or so distinct CDR3 sequences, 15% to 20% of them singletons. The origin of this receptor is a woman aged 50 to 65 with Graves' hyperthyroidism that later progressed to Graves' ophthalmopathy. Sequenced sample: blood.

For the CDR3, the DNA is TGTGCCAGCAGTTACCACCTCGACAGGGGTATTGGCGAGCAGTACTTC. As protein: CASSYHLDRGIGEQYF. The chain couples TRBV6-5 to TRBJ2-7; 8 bases match TRBD1. V was clipped by 2 bases and J by 6 bases; unmatched bases: 12. The CDR3 consists of 16 residues. Per germline, CDR1 MNHEY and CDR2 SVGAGI.